The 25 T cell receptor beta chains reported below all come from one sample, sequenced in a study of blood T cell repertoires in COVID-19. Libraries were prepared by immunoSEQ multiplex PCR; TCRdb keeps only in-frame clonotypes and omits some of them. Among roughly 290,000 clones listed, roughly nine tenths were seen once. The sample consisted of PBMCs or T cells enriched from blood (not recorded which). These receptors were obtained from a woman aged 40 to 50 who had recovered from COVID-19.

The gene calls are TRBV19 and TRBJ2-3; D not certain. The V end was cut by 4 bases, the J end by 4 bases, with 15 bases between. Looked up from germline, CDR1 is LNHDA and CDR2 is SQIVND (reference sequence). This CDR3 region has 15 residues. Here the CDR3 DNA reads TGTGCCAGTAGTAAATCCCCGTACTCTTCAGATACGCAGTATTTT. Translated, it gives CASSKSPYSSDTQYF.

V is TRBV7-2 and J is TRBJ1-2; D is unclear. Germline CDR1 is SGHTA and CDR2 is FQGNSA. Trimming stripped 3 bases from V and 0 bases from J, with 11 bases between. The CDR3 runs to 15 residues. Written as DNA, the CDR3 is TGTGCCAGCAGCTTTGATCGGGTGGCTAACTATGGCTACACCTTC. Amino acids: CASSFDRVANYGYTF.

The V gene is TRBV19, the J gene TRBJ2-7; 9 bases fit TRBD2. The V and J ends lost 8 bases and 2 bases, in that order; junction bases with no gene match: 7. Germline V gene data show CDR1 as LNHDA and CDR2 as SQIVND (reference sequence). This CDR3 is built from 14 residues. Here the CDR3 reads CASARLADTYEQYF. DNA of the CDR3: TGTGCCAGTGCTCGACTAGCGGACACCTACGAGCAGTACTTC.

The genes are TRBV5-8 and TRBJ1-2; TRBD1 matches 9 bases. CDR1 is SGHTS and CDR2 is YDEGEE in the germline V gene. Losses at the gene ends were 1 base for V and 6 bases for J; bases not matched to a gene: 10. The CDR3 consists of 16 residues. The CDR3 nucleotides read TGTGCCAGCAGCTTGAGTTTGGGACAGGGAAGGAATGGCTACACCTTC. This gives the protein CASSLSLGQGRNGYTF.

This rearrangement joins TRBV5-4 to TRBJ1-3, with no clear D. V was trimmed by 0 bases and J by 0 bases, leaving 4 bases between them. CDR3 length equals 14 residues. Germline CDR1 SGHNT, CDR2 YYREEE (reference sequence). The CDR3 DNA reads as TGTGCCAGCAGCTTGGCAGGCTCTGGAAACACCATATATTTT. This sequence encodes CASSLAGSGNTIYF. Combining the CDR3 with reference TRBV5-4 and TRBJ1-3 gives the whole variable domain ETGVTQSPTHLIKTRGQQVTLRCSSQSGHNTVSWYQQALGQGPQFIFQYYREEENGRGNFPPRFSGLQFPNYSSELNVNALELDDSALYLCASSLAGSGNTIYFGEGSWLTVV.

The genes are TRBV10-3 and TRBJ1-4, with D unresolved. The germline V and J ends were trimmed by 2 bases and 6 bases, with 10 bases remaining between them. The V gene's germline CDR1 is ENHRY and CDR2 SYGVKD. The CDR3 is made up of 14 amino acids. In nucleotides, the CDR3 is TGTGCCATCAGTGAGGACGGCGGGGATGAAAAACTGTTTTTT. Residues: CAISEDGGDEKLFF.

This clone was picked up a small number of times. The gene calls are TRBV3-1 (or the pseudogene TRBV3-2) and TRBJ1-1; D gene unclear. Germline V gene lookup returns CDR1 LGHDT and CDR2 YNNKEL (reference sequence). The CDR3 is 13 residues long. V was shortened by 4 bases and J by 1 base, with 7 bases between the two germline ends. The chain's CDR3 is CASSPAGNTEAFF. Here the CDR3 DNA reads TGTGCCAGCAGCCCCGCGGGGAACACTGAAGCTTTCTTT.

The V and J genes are TRBV5-1 and TRBJ2-7; a weak D match, TRBD1 (5 bases). The CDR3 runs 15 residues. V was pared by 0 bases and J by 3 bases, with 13 bases between. In germline, CDR1 is SGHRS, CDR2 YFSETQ. CDR3 region: CASSLGAGLHYEQYF. DNA for the CDR3: TGCGCCAGCAGCTTGGGGGCAGGGCTTCACTACGAGCAGTACTTC.

The chain couples TRBV13 to TRBJ1-1; 12 nucleotides align to TRBD1. The CDR3 sequence is 16 residues long. V was pared by 2 bases and J by 7 bases, with 8 bases of the junction left unmatched. Germline V gene sequence: CDR1 PRHDT, CDR2 FYEKMQ (reference sequence). CDR3 loop: CASSLQRDRGLDEAFF. Here the CDR3 DNA reads TGTGCCAGCAGCTTACAGAGGGACAGGGGGCTCGATGAAGCTTTCTTT.

The chain uses TRBV11-2 and TRBJ1-2, with 8 nucleotides matching TRBD1. CDR1 SGHAT and CDR2 FQNNGV come from the germline V gene. V was clipped by 0 bases and J by 8 bases; unmatched bases: 5. This CDR3 is 14 amino acids long. The CDR3 nucleotides are TGTGCCAGCAGCTTAGATACGACAGGGGAGGGCTACACCTTC. Its protein is CASSLDTTGEGYTF.

In this sample, this clone turned up once. The chain links TRBV3-1 (or the pseudogene TRBV3-2) to TRBJ2-5; tentative D call: TRBD2 (5 bases). V was cut by 1 base and J by 4 bases, with 16 bases left in between. The germline V gene has CDR1 LGHDT and CDR2 YNNKEL (reference sequence). This CDR3 spans 16 amino acids. The CDR3 loop reads CASSQAWRAPVETQYF. DNA of the CDR3: TGTGCCAGCAGCCAAGCCTGGCGGGCCCCCGTAGAGACCCAGTACTTC.

The V gene is TRBV7-9, the J gene TRBJ1-2, with TRBD1 matching over 9 bases. The germline gives CDR1 SEHNR, CDR2 FQNEAQ (reference sequence). Germline trimming cut 4 bases from V and 2 bases from J; bases unmatched to any gene: 5. The CDR3 spans 15 residues. CDR3 nucleotide sequence: TGTGCCAGCAGCTCCCGCGGGACAGGGAACTATGGCTACACCTTC. It translates to CASSSRGTGNYGYTF.

The J gene is TRBJ1-4, the V gene TRBV27; 7 bases match TRBD1. The germline V gene has CDR1 MNHEY and CDR2 SMNVEV (reference sequence). There are 17 residues in the CDR3. The V segment lost 6 bases and the J segment 6 bases; nucleotides outside the gene matches: 16. In DNA, the CDR3 is TGTGCCAGCAGCCGAGTTTCGACCGACAGGGTTTATGAAAAACTGTTTTTT. This sequence encodes CASSRVSTDRVYEKLFF.

This sequence joins TRBV6-5 and TRBJ1-2, with 7 bases lining up with TRBD1. The CDR3 loop spans 12 amino acids. The V and J ends lost 6 bases and 7 bases, in that order; junction bases with no gene match: 5. Germline values: CDR1 MNHEY, CDR2 SVGAGI. The CDR3 nucleotides are TGTGCCAGCAGCCGTGACAGGGCTGGCTACACCTTC. Protein product: CASSRDRAGYTF.

The chain combines TRBV19 with TRBJ2-2, with 8 nucleotides matching TRBD2. The V gene end was trimmed by 7 bases and the J gene end by 5 bases; junction bases not matched to a gene: 18. Looked up from germline, CDR1 is LNHDA and CDR2 is SQIVND (reference sequence). The CDR3 is 18 amino acids. CDR3 nucleotide sequence: TGTGCCAGTACCGGACCGACTAGCGACAGGCCGCGGACCGGGGAGCTGTTTTTT. This translates into CASTGPTSDRPRTGELFF. Drawing the rest from reference TRBV19 and TRBJ2-2, the complete variable domain is DGGITQSPKYLFRKEGQNVTLSCEQNLNHDAMYWYRQDPGQGLRLIYYSQIVNDFQKGDIAEGYSVSREKKESFPLTVTSAQKNPTAFYLCASTGPTSDRPRTGELFFGEGSRLTVL.

The CDR3: CASSLGRGKSYEQYF. In DNA form, the CDR3 reads TGTGCCAGCAGCTTGGGGAGGGGGAAGTCCTACGAGCAGTACTTC. V usage is TRBV7-6 and J usage is TRBJ2-7, with TRBD2 as a possible D gene (7 bases). Germline CDR1 reads SGHVS; CDR2 reads FNYEAQ. Trimming shortened V by 3 bases and J by 1 base, and 13 bases separated the two germline ends. This CDR3 region has 15 residues.

The gene calls are TRBV3-1 (or the pseudogene TRBV3-2) and TRBJ1-6, with 7 bases that match TRBD1. The CDR3 spans 16 residues. CDR1 and CDR2 (germline): LGHDT, YNNKEL (reference sequence). V shed 3 bases, J shed 5 bases, and the junction held 7 bases outside the gene matches. The CDR3, as DNA: TGTGCCAGCAGCCAGTTTTTACAGGGGAATAATTCACCCCTCCACTTT. It translates to CASSQFLQGNNSPLHF.

V usage is TRBV19 and J usage is TRBJ1-1, with D possibly TRBD1 on 6 matching bases. The CDR3 is 14 amino acids. Germline CDR1 reads LNHDA; CDR2 reads SQIVND (reference sequence). The germline V and J ends were trimmed by 6 bases and 0 bases, with 11 bases remaining between them. CDR3 in amino acids: CASRRTDLNTEAFF. The CDR3 DNA follows: TGTGCCAGTAGGCGGACAGACCTGAACACTGAAGCTTTCTTT. The full variable domain, rest sourced from reference TRBV19 and TRBJ1-1, is DGGITQSPKYLFRKEGQNVTLSCEQNLNHDAMYWYRQDPGQGLRLIYYSQIVNDFQKGDIAEGYSVSREKKESFPLTVTSAQKNPTAFYLCASRRTDLNTEAFFGQGTRLTVV.

This chain uses TRBV18 with TRBJ1-2, with D perhaps TRBD1 (5 bases). CDR3 size: 13 residues. The V gene's germline CDR1 is KGHSH and CDR2 LQKENI. V was trimmed by 3 bases and J by 6 bases, leaving 11 bases between them. The CDR3 nucleotides are TGTGCCAGCTCACCCTCGGACATTCATGGCTACACCTTC. Translated: CASSPSDIHGYTF.

V and J are TRBV7-2 and TRBJ2-3, with 9 bases identical to TRBD2. Per germline, CDR1 SGHTA and CDR2 FQGNSA. J gave up 2 bases and V 5 bases, and 14 bases lay outside the gene matches. This CDR3 contains 18 residues. CDR3 amino acids: CASSVGPELAGYTDTQYF. The CDR3 DNA reads TGTGCCAGCAGCGTGGGTCCCGAACTAGCGGGCTACACAGATACGCAGTATTTT.

V usage is TRBV2 and J usage is TRBJ2-7, with TRBD1 matching over 7 bases. Germline CDR1 reads SNHLY; CDR2 reads FYNNEI. The CDR3 spans 12 residues. V shed 7 bases and J 6 bases; nucleotides not matched to a gene: 6. DNA of the CDR3: TGTGCCAGCACCCGACAGGGCGCCGAGCAGTACTTC. Protein sequence: CASTRQGAEQYF.

This clone was detected a few times. J is TRBJ2-7 and V is TRBV29-1; D might be TRBD1 (6 bases). V lost 7 bases, J lost 5 bases, and 15 bases lay in between. This CDR3 spans 12 amino acids. The germline gives CDR1 SQVTM, CDR2 ANQGSEA. The CDR3 bases are TGCAGCGCCCAAGGACAGTTGAACGAGCAGTACTTC. Encoded protein: CSAQGQLNEQYF.

This clone appeared a few times. This chain joins TRBV23-1 and TRBJ1-5; a possible D gene is TRBD1 (6 bases). TRBV23-1 is an ORF for which the function is uncertain. The V end lost 2 bases, the J end lost 6 bases, and 23 bases lay between the germline ends. CDR3 length equals 18 residues. Written as DNA, the CDR3 is TGCGCCAGCAGTCAACAAGGAGGTGGCAGGGGTGTTGGTCAGCCCCAGCATTTT. This translates into CASSQQGGGRGVGQPQHF.

The chain recombines TRBV21-1 with TRBJ1-2; TRBD1 was called by the table and not checked on the DNA. TRBV21-1 is annotated as a pseudogene. The CDR3 spans 14 residues. The CDR3 sequence is CASNIQGDIDGYTF. Here the CDR3 DNA reads TGTGCCAGCAACATACAGGGGGATATTGATGGCTACACCTTC.

The chain employs TRBV6-5 and TRBJ1-2, with 7 bases fitting TRBD1. CDR1 is MNHEY and CDR2 is SVGAGI in the germline V gene. The CDR3 is 15 residues long. The V and J ends lost 5 bases and 8 bases, in that order; junction bases with no gene match: 14. The CDR3 DNA is TGTGCCAGCAGTAGGACAGGTGAAAAGCCTATGGGCTACACCTTC. Its protein is CASSRTGEKPMGYTF.